This T cell receptor (beta chain) was captured by sequencing in a study of early T cells in non-severe SARS-CoV-2 infection. Study-level information: The study sequenced bulk RNA from unsorted whole blood, with chains unpaired. Study findings and constraints: In VDJdb matching, anti-spike CD8 responses were favored while private and CD4 specificities went missing.

To note about this clonotype: Its matching antigen is unknown.

V dropped 0 bases and J dropped 6 bases, with 16 bases sitting between them. Looked up from germline, CDR1 is SGHRS and CDR2 is YFSETQ. CDR3 size: 15 residues. Unique molecular identifiers (one per individual cDNA molecule) were attached. TCRdb called the 5' RACE reads again in MiXCR, with one record for every CDR3 protein. The sample lists about 60,000 distinct CDR3 sequences; around 10% were seen once. The rearrangement links TRBV5-1 to TRBJ2-7; D unresolved. The sequenced sample was whole blood, obtained at baseline. The TCR sequence derives from an adult who was a healthcare worker with PCR-confirmed SARS-CoV-2 infection or an uninfected control (not recorded which). CDR3 region: CASSLVAGDQGEQYF. The DNA for the CDR3 is TGCGCCAGCAGCTTGGTGGCAGGTGACCAAGGCGAGCAGTACTTC.